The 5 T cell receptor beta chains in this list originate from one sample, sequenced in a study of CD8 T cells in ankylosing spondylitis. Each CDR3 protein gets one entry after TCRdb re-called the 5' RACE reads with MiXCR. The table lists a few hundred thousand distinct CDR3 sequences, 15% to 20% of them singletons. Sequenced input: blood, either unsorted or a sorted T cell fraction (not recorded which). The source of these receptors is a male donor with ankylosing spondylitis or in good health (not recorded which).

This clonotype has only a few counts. This CDR3 reads CASSLPGAEQFF. The CDR3 DNA reads TGTGCCAGCAGTTTACCCGGGGCTGAGCAGTTCTTC. The rearrangement links TRBV27 to TRBJ2-1; D tentatively reads TRBD1 or TRBD2 (5 bases each). Germline V gene data show CDR1 as MNHEY and CDR2 as SMNVEV (reference sequence). V gave up 2 bases and J gave up 9 bases, with 8 bases separating them. The CDR3 is 12 amino acids.

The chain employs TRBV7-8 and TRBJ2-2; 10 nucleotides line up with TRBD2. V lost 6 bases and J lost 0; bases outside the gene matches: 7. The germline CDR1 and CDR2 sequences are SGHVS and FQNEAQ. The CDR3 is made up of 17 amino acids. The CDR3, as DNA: TGTGCCAGCAGTCATCCGGGACTAGCGCCGAACACCGGGGAGCTGTTTTTT. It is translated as CASSHPGLAPNTGELFF.

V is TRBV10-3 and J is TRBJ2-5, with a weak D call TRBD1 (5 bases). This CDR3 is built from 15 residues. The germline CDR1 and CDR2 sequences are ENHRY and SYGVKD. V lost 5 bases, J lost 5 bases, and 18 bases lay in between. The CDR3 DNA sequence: TGTGCCATCAGTCAGGAAAAGGGGATCGGGGAGACCCAGTACTTC. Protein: CAISQEKGIGETQYF.

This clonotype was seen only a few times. The CDR3 sequence is CASSLDAVSSYEQYF. For the CDR3, the DNA is TGCGCCAGCAGCTTGGATGCGGTGAGCTCCTACGAGCAGTACTTC. J is TRBJ2-7 and V is TRBV5-1; D is uncertain. The V and J ends lost 0 bases and 0 bases respectively, with 10 bases between them. Germline values: CDR1 SGHRS, CDR2 YFSETQ. The CDR3 runs to 15 residues.

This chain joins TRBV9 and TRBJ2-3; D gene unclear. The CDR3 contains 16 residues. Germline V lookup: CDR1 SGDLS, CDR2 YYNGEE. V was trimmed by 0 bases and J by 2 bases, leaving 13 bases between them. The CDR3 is CASSVVSVRYTDTQYF. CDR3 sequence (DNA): TGTGCCAGCAGCGTAGTCAGCGTGAGATACACAGATACGCAGTATTTT.